This record looks at one T cell receptor beta chain sequence and its context. The antigen is unknown. All of the isolated RNA was reverse transcribed, so expressed TCRB transcripts were sequenced. TCRdb's table, derived via immunoSEQ multiplex PCR, lists solely in-frame clones and lacks some. The repertoire consists of about 930,000 clones, with roughly a sixth occurring once and the leading ten covering around 0.02%. The sample belongs to a study of beta chain features in type 1 diabetes. Findings and caveats of the study: Individuals with type 1 diabetes displayed fewer insertions and more deletions at VDJ junctions.

The CDR3 runs 13 residues. Trimming took 8 bases from V and 2 from J, leaving 13 bases between them. CDR1 and CDR2 from the germline V gene are MNHEY and SVGAGI. The specimen was naive CD4+ T cells from blood. This sequence joins TRBV6-5 and TRBJ2-7, with D perhaps TRBD1 (6 bases). This TCR derives from a woman aged 18-30 years in good health. CDR3 region: CASGQGNPYEQYF. CDR3 coding DNA: TGTGCCAGCGGCCAGGGGAATCCCTACGAGCAGTACTTC.